The T cell receptor (beta chain) under discussion was sequenced for a study of T cell responses to AZD1222 COVID-19 vaccine. General study points: Following two doses of AZD1222, Spike-specific TCR breadth and depth rose.

This table comes from immunoSEQ multiplex PCR, and its TCRdb copy is limited to in-frame clones, with some not included. Of about 180,000 clones in the sample, approximately 92% were seen once. Trimming removed 8 bases from V and 5 bases from J, with 7 bases in between. CDR1 is MDHEN and CDR2 is SYDVKM in the germline V gene. The CDR3 is 12 residues long. About this clone: Its specificity is not known.

The clonotype originates from an adult who received the MenACWY meningococcal vaccine as a control. The starting material was peripheral blood, obtained 28 days after the second dose of the MenACWY control vaccine. The J gene is TRBJ1-6, the V gene TRBV28; D unresolved. Here the CDR3 reads CASRRNNSPLHF. The CDR3 coding sequence is TGTGCCAGCCGGCGCAATAATTCACCCCTCCACTTT. Full variable domain (missing parts from reference TRBV28 and TRBJ1-6): DVKVTQSSRYLVKRTGEKVFLECVQDMDHENMFWYRQDPGLGLRLIYFSYDVKMKEKGDIPEGYSVSREKKERFSLILESASTNQTSMYLCASRRNNSPLHFGNGTRLTVT.